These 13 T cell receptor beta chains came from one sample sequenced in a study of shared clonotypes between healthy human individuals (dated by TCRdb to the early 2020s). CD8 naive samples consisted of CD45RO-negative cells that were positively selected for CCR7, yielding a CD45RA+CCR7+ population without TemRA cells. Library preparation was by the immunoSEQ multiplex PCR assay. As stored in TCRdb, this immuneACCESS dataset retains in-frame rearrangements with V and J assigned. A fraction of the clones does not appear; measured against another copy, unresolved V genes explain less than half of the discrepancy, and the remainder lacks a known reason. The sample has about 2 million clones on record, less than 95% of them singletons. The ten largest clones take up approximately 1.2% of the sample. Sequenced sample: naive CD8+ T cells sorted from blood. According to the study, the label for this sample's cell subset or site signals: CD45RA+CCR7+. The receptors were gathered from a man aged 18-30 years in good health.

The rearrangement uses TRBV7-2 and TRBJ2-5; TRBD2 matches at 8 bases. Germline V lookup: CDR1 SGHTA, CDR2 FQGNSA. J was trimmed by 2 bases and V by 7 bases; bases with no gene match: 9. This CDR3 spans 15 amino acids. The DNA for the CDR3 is TGTGCCAGCAACCCGTGGGCTAGCGGGCAAGAGACCCAGTACTTC. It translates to CASNPWASGQETQYF.

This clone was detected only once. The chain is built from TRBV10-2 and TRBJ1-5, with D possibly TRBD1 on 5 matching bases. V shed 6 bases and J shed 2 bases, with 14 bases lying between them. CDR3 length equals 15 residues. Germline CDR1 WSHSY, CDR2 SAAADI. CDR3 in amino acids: CASSPGVRGNQPQHF. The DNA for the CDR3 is TGCGCCAGCAGCCCGGGGGTCCGTGGCAATCAGCCCCAGCATTTT.

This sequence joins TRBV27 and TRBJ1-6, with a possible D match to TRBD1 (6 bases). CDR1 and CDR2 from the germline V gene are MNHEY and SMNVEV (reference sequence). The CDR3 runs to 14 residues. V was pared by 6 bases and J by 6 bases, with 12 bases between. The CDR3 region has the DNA TGTGCCAGCAGCATAGACAGGTTTAATTCACCCCTCCACTTT. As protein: CASSIDRFNSPLHF.

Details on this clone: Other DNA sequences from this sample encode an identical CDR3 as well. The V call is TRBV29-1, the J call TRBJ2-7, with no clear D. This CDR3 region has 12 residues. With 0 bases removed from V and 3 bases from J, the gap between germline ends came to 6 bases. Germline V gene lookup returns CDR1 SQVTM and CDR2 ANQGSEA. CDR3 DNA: TGCAGCGTTGAAGACGGCTTCTACGAGCAGTACTTC. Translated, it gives CSVEDGFYEQYF.

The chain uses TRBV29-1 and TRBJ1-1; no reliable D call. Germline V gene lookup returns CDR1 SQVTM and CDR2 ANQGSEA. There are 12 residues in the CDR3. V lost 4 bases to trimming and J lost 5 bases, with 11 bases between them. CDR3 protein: CSVAKGDTEAFF. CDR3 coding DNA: TGCAGCGTTGCTAAGGGCGATACTGAAGCTTTCTTT.

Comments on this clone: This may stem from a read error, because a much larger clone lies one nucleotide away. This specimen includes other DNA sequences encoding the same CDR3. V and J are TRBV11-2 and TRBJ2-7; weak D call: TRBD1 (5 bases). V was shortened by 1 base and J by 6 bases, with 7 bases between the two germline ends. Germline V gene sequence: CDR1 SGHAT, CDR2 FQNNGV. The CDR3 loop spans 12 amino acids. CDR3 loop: CASSLGGSEQYF. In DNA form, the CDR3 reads TGTGCCAGCAGCTTAGGGGGCTCCGAGCAGTACTTC.

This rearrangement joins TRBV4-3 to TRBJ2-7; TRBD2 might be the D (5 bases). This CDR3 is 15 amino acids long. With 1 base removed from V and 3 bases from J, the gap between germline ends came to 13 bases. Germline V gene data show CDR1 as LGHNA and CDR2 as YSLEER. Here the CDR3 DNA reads TGCGCCAGCAGCCAAGCAGAAGGGAGCCACTACGAGCAGTACTTC. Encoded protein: CASSQAEGSHYEQYF.

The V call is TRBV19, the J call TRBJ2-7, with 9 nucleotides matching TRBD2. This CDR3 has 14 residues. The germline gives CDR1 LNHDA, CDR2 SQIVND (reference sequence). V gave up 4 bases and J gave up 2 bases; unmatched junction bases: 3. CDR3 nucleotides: TGTGCCAGTAGTAGGACTAGCGATCCCTACGAGCAGTACTTC. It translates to CASSRTSDPYEQYF.

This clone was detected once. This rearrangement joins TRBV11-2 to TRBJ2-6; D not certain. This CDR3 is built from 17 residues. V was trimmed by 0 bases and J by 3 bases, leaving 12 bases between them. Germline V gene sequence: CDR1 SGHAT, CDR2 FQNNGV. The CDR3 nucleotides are TGTGCCAGCAGCTTAGATCCCGCCCTCCTTGGGGCCAACGTCCTGACTTTC. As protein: CASSLDPALLGANVLTF.

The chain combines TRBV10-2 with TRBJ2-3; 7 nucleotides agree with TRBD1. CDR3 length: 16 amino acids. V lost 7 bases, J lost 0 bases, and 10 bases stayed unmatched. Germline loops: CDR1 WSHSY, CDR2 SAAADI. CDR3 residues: CASTVEQGKSTDTQYF. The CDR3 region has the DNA TGCGCCAGCACGGTCGAACAGGGGAAGAGCACAGATACGCAGTATTTT.

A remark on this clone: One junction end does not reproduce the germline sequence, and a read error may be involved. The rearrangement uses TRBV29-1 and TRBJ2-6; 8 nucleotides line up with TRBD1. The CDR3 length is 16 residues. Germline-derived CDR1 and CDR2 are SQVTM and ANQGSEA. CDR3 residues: CSVVPLTGAGANVLTF. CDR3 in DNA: TGTAGCGTTGTTCCATTGACAGGGGCTGGGGCCAACGTCCTGACTTTC.

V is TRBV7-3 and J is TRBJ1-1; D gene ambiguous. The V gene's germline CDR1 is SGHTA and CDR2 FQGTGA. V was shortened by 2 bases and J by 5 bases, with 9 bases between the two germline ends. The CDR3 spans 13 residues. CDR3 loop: CASSLLGDTEAFF. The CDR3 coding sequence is TGTGCCAGCAGCTTACTCGGGGATACTGAAGCTTTCTTT.

The CDR3 coding sequence is TGCAGCGGGTCCCCCGCGGGATTCGGGGCAGATACGCAGTATTTT. Translation gives CSGSPAGFGADTQYF. J is TRBJ2-3 and V is TRBV29-1; TRBD2 might be the D (6 bases). Trimming cost V 7 bases and J 4 bases, with 21 bases left between them. This CDR3 is built from 15 residues. Germline V gene lookup returns CDR1 SQVTM and CDR2 ANQGSEA.